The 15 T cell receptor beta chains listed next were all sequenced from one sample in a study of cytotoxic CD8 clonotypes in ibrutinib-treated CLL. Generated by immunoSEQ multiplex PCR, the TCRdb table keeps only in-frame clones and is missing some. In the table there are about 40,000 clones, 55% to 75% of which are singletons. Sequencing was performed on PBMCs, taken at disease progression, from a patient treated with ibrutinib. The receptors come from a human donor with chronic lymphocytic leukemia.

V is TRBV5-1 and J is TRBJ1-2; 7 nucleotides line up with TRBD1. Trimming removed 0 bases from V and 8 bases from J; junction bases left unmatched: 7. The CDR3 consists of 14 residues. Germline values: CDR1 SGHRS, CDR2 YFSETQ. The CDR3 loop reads CASSLGQGDGGYTF. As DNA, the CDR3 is TGCGCCAGCAGCTTGGGACAGGGTGACGGCGGCTACACCTTC.

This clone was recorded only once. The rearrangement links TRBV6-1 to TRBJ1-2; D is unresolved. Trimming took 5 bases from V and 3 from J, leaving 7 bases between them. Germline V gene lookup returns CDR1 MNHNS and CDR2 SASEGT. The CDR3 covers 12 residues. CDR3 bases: TGTGCCAGCAGTAGGTTCGACTATGGCTACACCTTC. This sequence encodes CASSRFDYGYTF.

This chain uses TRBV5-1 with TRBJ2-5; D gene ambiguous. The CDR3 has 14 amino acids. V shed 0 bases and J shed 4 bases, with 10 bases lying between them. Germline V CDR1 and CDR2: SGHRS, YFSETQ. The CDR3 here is CASSLDGQLETQYF. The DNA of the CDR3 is TGCGCCAGCAGCTTGGATGGGCAGTTAGAGACCCAGTACTTC.

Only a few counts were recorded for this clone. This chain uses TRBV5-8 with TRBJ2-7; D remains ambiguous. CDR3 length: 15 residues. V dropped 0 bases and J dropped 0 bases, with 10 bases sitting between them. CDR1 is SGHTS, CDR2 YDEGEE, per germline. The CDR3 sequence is CASSLGADSSYEQYF. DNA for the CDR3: TGTGCCAGCAGCTTGGGCGCGGATAGCTCCTACGAGCAGTACTTC.

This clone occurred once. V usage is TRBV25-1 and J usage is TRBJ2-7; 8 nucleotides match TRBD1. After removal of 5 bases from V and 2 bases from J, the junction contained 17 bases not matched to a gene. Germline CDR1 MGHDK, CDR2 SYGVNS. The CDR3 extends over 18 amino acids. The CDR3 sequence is CASSPYRDRQPTPYEQYF. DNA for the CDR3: TGTGCCAGCAGTCCATACCGGGACAGGCAACCAACTCCCTACGAGCAGTACTTC.

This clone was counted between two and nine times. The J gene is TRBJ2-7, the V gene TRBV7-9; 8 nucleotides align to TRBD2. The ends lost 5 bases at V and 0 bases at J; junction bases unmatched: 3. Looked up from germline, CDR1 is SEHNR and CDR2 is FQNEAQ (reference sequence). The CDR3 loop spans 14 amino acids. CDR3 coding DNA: TGTGCCAGCAGCCCGGGAGGGAGCTCCTACGAGCAGTACTTC. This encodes CASSPGGSSYEQYF.

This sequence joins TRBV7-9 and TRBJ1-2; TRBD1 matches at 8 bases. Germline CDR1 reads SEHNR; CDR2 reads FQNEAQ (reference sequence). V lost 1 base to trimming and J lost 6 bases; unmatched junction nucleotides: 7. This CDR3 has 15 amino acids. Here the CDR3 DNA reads TGTGCCAGCAGCTTAGGTTTGCAGGGGGCGCATGGCTACACCTTC. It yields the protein CASSLGLQGAHGYTF.

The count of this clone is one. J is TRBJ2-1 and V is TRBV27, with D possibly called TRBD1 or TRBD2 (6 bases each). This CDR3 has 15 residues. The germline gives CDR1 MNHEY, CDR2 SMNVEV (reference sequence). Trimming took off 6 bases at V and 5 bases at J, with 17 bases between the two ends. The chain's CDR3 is CASRWGASTHNEQFF. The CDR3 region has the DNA TGTGCCAGCAGGTGGGGGGCTAGCACACACAATGAGCAGTTCTTC.

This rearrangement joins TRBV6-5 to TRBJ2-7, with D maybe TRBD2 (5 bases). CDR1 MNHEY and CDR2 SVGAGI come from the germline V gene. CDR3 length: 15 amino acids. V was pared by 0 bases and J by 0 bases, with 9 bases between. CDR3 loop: CASSYSEDSSYEQYF. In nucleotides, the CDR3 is TGTGCCAGCAGTTACTCGGAGGACTCCTCCTACGAGCAGTACTTC.

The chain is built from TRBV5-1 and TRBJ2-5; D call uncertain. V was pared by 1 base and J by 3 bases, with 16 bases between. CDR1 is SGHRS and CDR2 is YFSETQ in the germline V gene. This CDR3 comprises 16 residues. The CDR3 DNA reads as TGCGCCAGCAGCTTGCCCGCGTCGGGTTGGGAAGAGACCCAGTACTTC. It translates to CASSLPASGWEETQYF.

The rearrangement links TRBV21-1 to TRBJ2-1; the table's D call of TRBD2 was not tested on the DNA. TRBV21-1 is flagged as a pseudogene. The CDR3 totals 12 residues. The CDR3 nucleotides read TGTGCCAGCCCCCGCGAACACAATGAGCAGTTCTTC. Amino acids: CASPREHNEQFF.

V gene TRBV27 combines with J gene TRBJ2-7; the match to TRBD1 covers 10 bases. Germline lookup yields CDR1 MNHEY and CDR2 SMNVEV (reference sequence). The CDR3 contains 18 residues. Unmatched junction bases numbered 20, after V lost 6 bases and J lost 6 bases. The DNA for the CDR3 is TGTGCCAGCAGCCCACCGGGACAGGGGTATTTTGGGATTGGCGAGCAGTACTTC. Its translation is CASSPPGQGYFGIGEQYF.

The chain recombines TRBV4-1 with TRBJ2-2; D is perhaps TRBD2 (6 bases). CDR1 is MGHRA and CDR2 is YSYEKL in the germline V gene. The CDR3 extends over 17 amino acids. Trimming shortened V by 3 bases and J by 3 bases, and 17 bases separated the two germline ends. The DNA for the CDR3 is TGCGCCAGCAGCCAGCCTCCGGGACTCCTCGACACCGGGGAGCTGTTTTTT. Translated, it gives CASSQPPGLLDTGELFF.

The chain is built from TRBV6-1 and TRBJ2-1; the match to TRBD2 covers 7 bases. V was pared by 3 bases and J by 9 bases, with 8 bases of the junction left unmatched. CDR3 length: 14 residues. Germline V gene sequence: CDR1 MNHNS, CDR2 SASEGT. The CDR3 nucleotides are TGTGCCAGCAGTGAGACTAGCCCCCGCCCTGAGCAGTTCTTC. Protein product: CASSETSPRPEQFF.

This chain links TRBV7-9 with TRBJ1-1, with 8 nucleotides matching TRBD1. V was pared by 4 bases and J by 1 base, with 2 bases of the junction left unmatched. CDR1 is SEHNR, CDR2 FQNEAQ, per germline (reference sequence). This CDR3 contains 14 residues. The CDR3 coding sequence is TGTGCCAGCAGCTCCAGGGGGCCGAACACTGAAGCTTTCTTT. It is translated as CASSSRGPNTEAFF.